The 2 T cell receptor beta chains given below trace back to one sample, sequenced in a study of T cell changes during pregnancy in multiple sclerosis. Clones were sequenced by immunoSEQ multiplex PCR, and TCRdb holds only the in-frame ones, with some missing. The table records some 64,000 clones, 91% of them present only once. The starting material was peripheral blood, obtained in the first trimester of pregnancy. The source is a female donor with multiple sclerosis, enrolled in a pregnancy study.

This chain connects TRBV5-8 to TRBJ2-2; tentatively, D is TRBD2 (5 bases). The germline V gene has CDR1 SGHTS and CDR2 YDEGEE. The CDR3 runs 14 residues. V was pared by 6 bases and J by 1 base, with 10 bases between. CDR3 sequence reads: CASKGAVNTGELFF. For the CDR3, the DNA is TGTGCCAGCAAGGGAGCCGTGAACACCGGGGAGCTGTTTTTT. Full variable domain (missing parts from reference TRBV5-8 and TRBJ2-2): EAGVTQSPTHLIKTRGQQATLRCSPISGHTSVYWYQQALGLGLQFLLWYDEGEERNRGNFPPRFSGRQFPNYSSELNVNALELEDSALYLCASKGAVNTGELFFGEGSRLTVL.

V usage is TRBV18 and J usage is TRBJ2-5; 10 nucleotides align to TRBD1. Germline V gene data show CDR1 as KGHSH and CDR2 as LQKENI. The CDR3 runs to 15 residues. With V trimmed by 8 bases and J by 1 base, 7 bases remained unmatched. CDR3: CASLGTGVGQETQYF. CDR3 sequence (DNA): TGTGCCAGCCTTGGGACAGGGGTCGGCCAAGAGACCCAGTACTTC.